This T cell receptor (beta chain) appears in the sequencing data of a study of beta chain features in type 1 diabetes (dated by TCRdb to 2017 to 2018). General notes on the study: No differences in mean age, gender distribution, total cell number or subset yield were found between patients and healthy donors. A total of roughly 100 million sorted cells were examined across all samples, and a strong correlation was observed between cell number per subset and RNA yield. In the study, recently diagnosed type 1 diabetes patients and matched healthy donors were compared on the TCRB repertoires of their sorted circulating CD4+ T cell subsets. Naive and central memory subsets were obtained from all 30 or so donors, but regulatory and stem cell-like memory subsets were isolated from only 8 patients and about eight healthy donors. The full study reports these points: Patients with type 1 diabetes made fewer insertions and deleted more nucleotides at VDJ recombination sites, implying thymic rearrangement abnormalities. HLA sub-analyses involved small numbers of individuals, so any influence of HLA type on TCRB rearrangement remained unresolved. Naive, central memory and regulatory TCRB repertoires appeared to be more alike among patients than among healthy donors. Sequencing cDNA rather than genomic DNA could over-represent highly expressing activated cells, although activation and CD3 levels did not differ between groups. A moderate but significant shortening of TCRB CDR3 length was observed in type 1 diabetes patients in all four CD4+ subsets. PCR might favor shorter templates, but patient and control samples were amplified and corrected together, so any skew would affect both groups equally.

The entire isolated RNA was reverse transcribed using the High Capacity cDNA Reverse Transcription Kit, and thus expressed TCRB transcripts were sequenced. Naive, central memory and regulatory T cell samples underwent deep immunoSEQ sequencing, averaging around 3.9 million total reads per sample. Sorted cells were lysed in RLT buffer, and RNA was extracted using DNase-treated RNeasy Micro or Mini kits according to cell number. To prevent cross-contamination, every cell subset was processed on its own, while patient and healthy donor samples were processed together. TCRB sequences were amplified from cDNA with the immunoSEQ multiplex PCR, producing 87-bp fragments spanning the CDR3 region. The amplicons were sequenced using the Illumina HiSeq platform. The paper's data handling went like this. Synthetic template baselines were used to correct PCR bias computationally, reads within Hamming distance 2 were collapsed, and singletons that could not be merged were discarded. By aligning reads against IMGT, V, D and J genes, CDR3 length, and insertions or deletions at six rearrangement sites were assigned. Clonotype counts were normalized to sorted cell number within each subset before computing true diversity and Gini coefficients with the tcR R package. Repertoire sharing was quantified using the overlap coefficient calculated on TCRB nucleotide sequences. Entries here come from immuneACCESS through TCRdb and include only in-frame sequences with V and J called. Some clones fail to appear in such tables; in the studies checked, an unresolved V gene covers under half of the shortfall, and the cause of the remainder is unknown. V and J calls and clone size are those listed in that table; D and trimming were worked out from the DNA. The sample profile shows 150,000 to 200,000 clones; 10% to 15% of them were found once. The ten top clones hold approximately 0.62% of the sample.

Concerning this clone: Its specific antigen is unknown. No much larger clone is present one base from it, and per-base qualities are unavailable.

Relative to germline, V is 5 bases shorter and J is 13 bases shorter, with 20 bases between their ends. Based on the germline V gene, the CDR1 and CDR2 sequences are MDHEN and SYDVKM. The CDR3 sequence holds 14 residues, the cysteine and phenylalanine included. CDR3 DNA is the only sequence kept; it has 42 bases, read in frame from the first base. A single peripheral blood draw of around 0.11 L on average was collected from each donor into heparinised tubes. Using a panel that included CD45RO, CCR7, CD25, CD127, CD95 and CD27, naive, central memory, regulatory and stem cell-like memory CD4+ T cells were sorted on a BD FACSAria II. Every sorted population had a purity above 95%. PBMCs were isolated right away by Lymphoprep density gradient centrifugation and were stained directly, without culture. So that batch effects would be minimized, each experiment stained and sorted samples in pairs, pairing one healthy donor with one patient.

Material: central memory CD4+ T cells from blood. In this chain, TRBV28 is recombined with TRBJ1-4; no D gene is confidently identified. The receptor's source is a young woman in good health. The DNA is TGTGCCAGCAGTCTTCATCGCGCCTCTTTAGCACTGTTTTTT. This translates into CASSLHRASLALFF.